This TCR beta chain was sequenced for a study of T cell responses to AZD1222 COVID-19 vaccine. About the research overall: Second doses that came at about 4 or about 12 weeks were put together. General study points: Seropositivity was recorded at baseline in only 6 or 7 AZD1222 recipients. All repertoire sampling was performed exclusively after the peak T cell response.

The assay was immunoSEQ multiplex PCR, and TCRdb's table has in-frame clones only and misses some. Altogether approximately 110,000 clones are present, around 88% being singletons, with the ten largest covering approximately 5.4%. In regard to this clone: Its antigen is not identified.

CDR3 length: 15 amino acids. Germline V CDR1 and CDR2: SGDLS, YYNGEE. V was cut by 4 bases and J by 1 base, with 12 bases left in between. The source is an adult in good health. The sequencing here drew on peripheral blood, taken on day 0 of AZD1222 vaccination. The V gene is TRBV9, the J gene TRBJ1-5, with a possible D match to TRBD1 (6 bases). CDR3 residues: CASSTSGVSNQPQHF. CDR3 bases: TGTGCCAGCAGCACCTCAGGGGTGAGCAATCAGCCCCAGCATTTT.